The T cell receptor (beta chain) under discussion was sequenced for a study of cytomegalovirus exposure and HLA in healthy donors. About the study: Across around 400 genotyped donors, 81% landed in the Caucasian-associated ancestry cluster.

PCR used 60 Vbeta primers and 13 Jbeta primers. Only in-frame clones appear in the TCRdb table, and some are missing; sequencing was by immunoSEQ multiplex PCR. The sample includes 95,000 or so clones, around four fifths of them seen just once. This sequence originates from a woman between 40 and 50 years old in good health and CMV-seronegative. Specimen: PBMCs.

CDR3 protein: CASSQELRLAGNIQYF. In nucleotides, the CDR3 is TGCGCCAGCAGCCAAGAATTGAGGTTGGCCGGGAACATTCAGTACTTC. The J gene is TRBJ2-4, the V gene TRBV4-1; D unresolved. CDR3 length equals 16 residues. The germline gives CDR1 MGHRA, CDR2 YSYEKL. V lost 0 bases, J lost 7 bases, and 16 bases lay in between.